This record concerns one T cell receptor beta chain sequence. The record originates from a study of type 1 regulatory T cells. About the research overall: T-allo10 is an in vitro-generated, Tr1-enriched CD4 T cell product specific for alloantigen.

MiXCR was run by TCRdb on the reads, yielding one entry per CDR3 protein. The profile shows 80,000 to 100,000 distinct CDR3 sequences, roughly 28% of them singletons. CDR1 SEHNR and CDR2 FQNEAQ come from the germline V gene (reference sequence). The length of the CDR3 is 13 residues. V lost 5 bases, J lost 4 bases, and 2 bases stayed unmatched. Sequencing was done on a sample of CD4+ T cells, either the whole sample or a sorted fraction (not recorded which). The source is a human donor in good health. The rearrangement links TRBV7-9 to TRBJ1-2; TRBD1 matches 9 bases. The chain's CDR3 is CASSRQGVYGYTF. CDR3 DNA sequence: TGTGCCAGCAGCCGACAGGGGGTCTATGGCTACACCTTC.